This T cell receptor beta chain is drawn from a study of neurological immune-mediated disorders. The cDNA was generated through 5'RACE incorporating 10-nucleotide random UMIs. One entry per CDR3 protein, called by TCRdb with MiXCR from the 5' RACE reads. Of approximately 87,000 distinct CDR3 sequences listed, 14% are singletons. A blood bank in Maryland, USA, provided the volunteers who served as healthy controls. Trimming pared 1 base from V and 1 base from J, leaving 8 bases between. The CDR3 is made up of 15 amino acids. CDR1 is SGHRS, CDR2 YFSETQ, per germline. This clonotype was seen only a few times.

The source of this sequence is a woman aged 50 to 60 in good health. V and J are TRBV5-1 and TRBJ2-2, with D possibly being TRBD1 (5 bases). The sequenced material came from PBMCs. In DNA, the CDR3 is TGCGCCAGCAGCTTGTCTCAGGGGAACACCGGGGAGCTGTTTTTT. Translating gives CASSLSQGNTGELFF.